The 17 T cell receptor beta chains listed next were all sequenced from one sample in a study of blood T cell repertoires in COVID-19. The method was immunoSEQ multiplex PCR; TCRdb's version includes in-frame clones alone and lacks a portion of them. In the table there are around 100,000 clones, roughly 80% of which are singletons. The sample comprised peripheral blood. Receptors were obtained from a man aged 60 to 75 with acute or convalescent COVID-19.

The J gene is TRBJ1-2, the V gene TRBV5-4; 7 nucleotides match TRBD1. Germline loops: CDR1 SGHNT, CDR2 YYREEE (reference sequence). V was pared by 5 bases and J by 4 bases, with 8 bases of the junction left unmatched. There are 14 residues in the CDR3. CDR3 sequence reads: CASSTGTEVYGYTF. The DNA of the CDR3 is TGTGCCAGCAGTACCGGGACAGAGGTCTATGGCTACACCTTC.

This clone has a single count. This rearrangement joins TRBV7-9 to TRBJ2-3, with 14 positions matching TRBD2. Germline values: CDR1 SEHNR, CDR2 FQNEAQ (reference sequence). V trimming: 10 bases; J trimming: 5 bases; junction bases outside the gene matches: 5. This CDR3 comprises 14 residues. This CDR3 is CAIGTSGGKDTQYF. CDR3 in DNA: TGTGCCATCGGGACTAGCGGGGGAAAAGATACGCAGTATTTT.

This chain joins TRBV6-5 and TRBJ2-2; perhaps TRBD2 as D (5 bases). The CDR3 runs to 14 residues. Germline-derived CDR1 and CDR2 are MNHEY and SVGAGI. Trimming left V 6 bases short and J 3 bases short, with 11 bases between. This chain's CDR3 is CASRADGDTGELFF. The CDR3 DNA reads TGTGCCAGCAGGGCGGACGGGGACACCGGGGAGCTGTTTTTT.

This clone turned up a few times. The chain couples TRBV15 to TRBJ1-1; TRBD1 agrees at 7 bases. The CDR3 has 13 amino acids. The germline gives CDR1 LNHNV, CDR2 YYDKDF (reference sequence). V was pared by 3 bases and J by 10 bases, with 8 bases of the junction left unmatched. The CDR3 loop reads CATSSWDRPLAFF. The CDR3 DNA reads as TGTGCCACCAGCAGTTGGGACAGACCTTTAGCTTTCTTT.

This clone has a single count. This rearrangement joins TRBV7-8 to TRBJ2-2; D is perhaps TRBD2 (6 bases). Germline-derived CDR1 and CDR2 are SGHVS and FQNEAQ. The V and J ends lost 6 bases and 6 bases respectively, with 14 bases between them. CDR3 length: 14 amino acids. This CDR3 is CASSRLVQPGELFF. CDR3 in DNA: TGTGCCAGCAGTAGACTAGTTCAGCCCGGGGAGCTGTTTTTT.

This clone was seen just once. The CDR3 DNA reads TGTGCCAGCAGACCGCTATCGGACAGGCAAGAGACCCAGTACTTC. It yields the protein CASRPLSDRQETQYF. This sequence joins TRBV28 and TRBJ2-5; 7 nucleotides align to TRBD1. With 6 bases clipped from V and 2 bases from J, the junction kept 9 bases outside the gene matches. CDR1 is MDHEN and CDR2 is SYDVKM in the germline V gene. The CDR3 has 15 amino acids.

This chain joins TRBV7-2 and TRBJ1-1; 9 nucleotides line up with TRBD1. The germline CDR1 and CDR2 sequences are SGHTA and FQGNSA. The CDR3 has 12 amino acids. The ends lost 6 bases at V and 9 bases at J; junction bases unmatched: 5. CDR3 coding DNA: TGTGCCAGCAGGATTAACAGGGGGCAAGCTTTCTTT. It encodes CASRINRGQAFF.

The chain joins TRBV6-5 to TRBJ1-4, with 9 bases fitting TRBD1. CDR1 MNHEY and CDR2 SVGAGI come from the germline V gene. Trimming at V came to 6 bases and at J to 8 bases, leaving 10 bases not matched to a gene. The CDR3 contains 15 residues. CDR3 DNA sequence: TGTGCCAGCAGGCGCGGACAGGGGAGAGAAGAAAAACTGTTTTTT. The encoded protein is CASRRGQGREEKLFF.

CDR3 sequence (DNA): TGTGCCAGTAGTATAAGAGAACAGACTGAAGCTTTCTTT. Encoded protein: CASSIREQTEAFF. The chain combines TRBV19 with TRBJ1-1; D is ambiguous. V lost 2 bases to trimming and J lost 5 bases, with 9 bases between them. The CDR3 runs 13 residues. Germline V gives CDR1 LNHDA, CDR2 SQIVND (reference sequence).

CDR3: CASSLGLQGALGYTF. DNA for the CDR3: TGTGCCAGCAGTTTAGGTCTACAGGGGGCGCTGGGCTACACCTTC. The rearrangement uses TRBV28 and TRBJ1-2, with 9 bases that match TRBD1. V lost 2 bases and J lost 8; bases outside the gene matches: 9. Per germline, CDR1 MDHEN and CDR2 SYDVKM. The CDR3 extends over 15 amino acids.

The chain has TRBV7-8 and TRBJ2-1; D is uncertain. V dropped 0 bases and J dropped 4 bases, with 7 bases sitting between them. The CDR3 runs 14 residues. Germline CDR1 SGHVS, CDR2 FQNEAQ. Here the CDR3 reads CASSLAHFYNEQFF. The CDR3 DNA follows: TGTGCCAGCAGCTTAGCGCACTTTTACAATGAGCAGTTCTTC.

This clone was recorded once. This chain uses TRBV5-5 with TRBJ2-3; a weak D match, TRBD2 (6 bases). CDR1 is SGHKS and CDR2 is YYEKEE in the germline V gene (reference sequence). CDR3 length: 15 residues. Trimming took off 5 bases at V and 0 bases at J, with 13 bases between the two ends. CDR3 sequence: CASSRDGTSTDTQYF. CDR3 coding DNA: TGTGCCAGCAGTCGGGACGGGACTAGCACAGATACGCAGTATTTT.

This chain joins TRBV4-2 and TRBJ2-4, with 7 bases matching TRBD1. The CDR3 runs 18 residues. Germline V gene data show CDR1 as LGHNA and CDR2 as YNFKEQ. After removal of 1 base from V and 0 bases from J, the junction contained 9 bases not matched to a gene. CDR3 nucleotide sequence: TGTGCCAGCAGCCAAGGGGGCACGGACAGGCTAGCCAAAAACATTCAGTACTTC. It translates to CASSQGGTDRLAKNIQYF.

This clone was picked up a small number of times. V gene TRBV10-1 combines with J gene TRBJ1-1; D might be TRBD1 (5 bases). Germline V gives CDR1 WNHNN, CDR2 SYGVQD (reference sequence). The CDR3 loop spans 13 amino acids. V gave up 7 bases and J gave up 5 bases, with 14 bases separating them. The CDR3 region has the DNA TGCGCCAGCACCCCAGGGCAGGGAACTGAAGCTTTCTTT. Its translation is CASTPGQGTEAFF.

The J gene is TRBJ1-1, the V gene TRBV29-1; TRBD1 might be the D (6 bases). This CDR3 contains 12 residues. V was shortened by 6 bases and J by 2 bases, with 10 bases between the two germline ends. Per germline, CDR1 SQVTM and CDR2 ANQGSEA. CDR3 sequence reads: CSVGHVNTEAFF. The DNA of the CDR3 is TGCAGCGTGGGACACGTTAACACTGAAGCTTTCTTT.

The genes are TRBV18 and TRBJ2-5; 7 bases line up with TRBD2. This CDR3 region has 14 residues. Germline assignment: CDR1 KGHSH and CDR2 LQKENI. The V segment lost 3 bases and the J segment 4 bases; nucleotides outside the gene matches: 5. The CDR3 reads CASSPGTGGETQYF. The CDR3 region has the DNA TGTGCCAGCTCACCGGGGACGGGAGGAGAGACCCAGTACTTC.

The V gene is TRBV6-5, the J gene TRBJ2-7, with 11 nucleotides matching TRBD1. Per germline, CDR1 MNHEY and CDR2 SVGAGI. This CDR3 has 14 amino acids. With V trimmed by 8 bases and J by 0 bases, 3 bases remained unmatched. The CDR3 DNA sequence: TGTGCCAGCGACGGACAGGGGGCCTCCTACGAGCAGTACTTC. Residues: CASDGQGASYEQYF.